This T cell receptor beta chain was sequenced for a study of blood T cells in healthy people across ages. Notes on this clonotype: One junction end disagrees with the germline gene, perhaps due to a read error.

With a J-beta primer mix and a sample-barcoded 5' primer, a second PCR ran roughly 6 to 11 cycles. TCRdb reanalysed the 5' RACE reads using MiXCR and keeps one entry per CDR3 protein. This sample has approximately 1.5 million distinct CDR3 sequences, with approximately 39% found just once. Material: blood. This receptor was identified in a woman aged 18-35 years in good health.

The chain's CDR3 is CVSRDISSEKLFF. The CDR3 DNA reads as TGTGTCAGCAGGGACATCAGTTCTGAAAAACTGTTTTTT. V gene TRBV27 combines with J gene TRBJ1-4, with D perhaps TRBD1 (6 bases). The CDR3 spans 13 residues. CDR1 and CDR2 from the germline V gene are MNHEY and SMNVEV (reference sequence).